Listed below are T cell receptor beta chains from one sample, sequenced in a study of spatial heterogeneity in lung cancer. TCRdb itself ran the 5' RACE reads through MiXCR, one entry per CDR3 protein. The repertoire holds under 100,000 distinct CDR3 sequences, with around 9% as singletons. Material: PBMCs, obtained at surgery. The receptors were sampled from a male donor with early-stage non-small cell lung cancer. Each CDR3 is given with its conserved first and last residue. The D gene is left open where the match is weak. Expanded clones get a size class; other rows say once, few or many, or leave the size out.

d_gene	v_gene	j_gene	abundance	CDR3nt	CDR3aa
.	TRBV6-4	TRBJ2-5	once	TGTGCCAGCAGTGCGGGGCTGATGGAGACCCAGTACTTC	CASSAGLMETQYF
TRBD1	TRBV27	TRBJ2-6	many	TGTGCCAGCGCAGCGAGGACAGGGAGCTCTGGGGCCAACGTCCTGACTTTC	CASAARTGSSGANVLTF
.	TRBV30	TRBJ1-1	few	TGTGCCTGGAGTGAGAGTACTGAAGCTTTCTTT	CAWSESTEAFF
TRBD1	TRBV6-5	TRBJ1-2	few	TGTGCCAGCAGTACGGGACAGGGGCGGGATGGCTACACCTTC	CASSTGQGRDGYTF
.	TRBV30	TRBJ1-3	many	TGTGCCTGGAGCAAGGGCGCCTCTGGAAACACCATATATTTT	CAWSKGASGNTIYF
.	TRBV15	TRBJ2-7	many	TGTGCCACCAGCCCCAGGGGAGGATCCGAGCAGTACTTC	CATSPRGGSEQYF
TRBD1	TRBV2	TRBJ1-5	.	TGTGCCAGCAGAGGGACAGCGGTTTATCAGCCCCAGCATTTT	CASRGTAVYQPQHF
.	TRBV5-4	TRBJ2-3	many	TGTGCCAGCAGCGTCCCCGGGACTGCCATACTCGGGATAGATACGCAGTATTTT	CASSVPGTAILGIDTQYF
TRBD2	TRBV9	TRBJ2-5	.	TGTGCCAGCAGCGTAGCTGCCTCTAGCGGGGGGGTCCAAGAGACCCAGTACTTC	CASSVAASSGGVQETQYF
TRBD1	TRBV25-1	TRBJ1-2	.	TGTGCCAGCAGTGCGAACAGGGGCGGCTACACCTTC	CASSANRGGYTF
TRBD1	TRBV2	TRBJ1-1	many	TGTGCCAGCAGCGGACAGGCGGGTAACACTGAAGCTTTCTTT	CASSGQAGNTEAFF
.	TRBV7-2	TRBJ2-3	few	TGTGCCAGCAGCTTAGCGCAGCTGTCAGATACGCAGTATTTT	CASSLAQLSDTQYF
.	TRBV4-3	TRBJ2-5	many	TGCGCCAGCAGCCAAGAGGGGAGCAGGCTGACGTACCAAGAGACCCAGTACTTC	CASSQEGSRLTYQETQYF
.	TRBV6-2/TRBV6-3	TRBJ2-3	.	TGTGCCAGCAGTTACGGCGGACCCACAGATACGCAGTATTTT	CASSYGGPTDTQYF
TRBD2	TRBV5-1	TRBJ2-1	.	TGCGCCAGCAGCTTGCAAAGGGAGCGGGGTCAGTTCTTC	CASSLQRERGQFF
.	TRBV9	TRBJ2-1	few	TGTGCCAGCAGCGTAGAAGAGGGGTGGATGAATGAGCAGTTCTTC	CASSVEEGWMNEQFF
TRBD2	TRBV6-5	TRBJ2-7	few	TGTGCCAGCTTAGGTAGCAGGGAGGGGAACGAGCAGTACTTC	CASLGSREGNEQYF
.	TRBV7-9	TRBJ2-1	many	TGTGCCAGCGGAATACACAATGAGCAGTTCTTC	CASGIHNEQFF